This T cell receptor (beta chain) is drawn from a study of T cells in localized non-small cell lung cancer. The V gene lost 5 bases and the J gene lost 9 bases, with 8 bases spanning the gap. Germline V lookup: CDR1 MNHNY, CDR2 SVGAGI (reference sequence). The CDR3 length is 11 residues. General study results and limits: Clonality peaked in uninvolved adjacent lung rather than tumor. When the top 100 tumor clones were examined, a median approximately 60 of them also appeared in the adjacent lung, which was paired and uninvolved. The study sequenced only one region of the tumor. As a result, intratumor heterogeneity could not be excluded and remains possible.

About this clone: Its antigen is not identified.

Libraries were prepared by immunoSEQ multiplex PCR; TCRdb keeps only in-frame clonotypes and omits some of them. The sample carries tens of thousands of clones, 75% to 90% recorded once. This clonotype was obtained from a male donor aged 60 or older with stage II lung adenocarcinoma. The chain carries TRBV6-6 and TRBJ2-1, with D uncertain. The sample here was peripheral blood mononuclear cells, taken before any cancer treatment. CDR3 amino acids: CASSGVGEQFF. The CDR3 DNA reads as TGTGCCAGCAGTGGGGTAGGTGAGCAGTTCTTC.